A selection of T cell receptor beta chains follows, all from one sample in a study of blood T cells in healthy people across ages. Via MiXCR, TCRdb re-called the 5' RACE reads, giving one row per CDR3 protein. The sample consists of under 1,000,000 distinct CDR3 sequences, around 34% of them appearing once. Sequenced input: blood. Receptor source: a man aged 18 to 30 in good health. Each CDR3 is given with its conserved first and last residue. The D gene is left open where the match is weak. Clone size is stated in some rows and not others, as once, few, many or a class when expanded.

TRBD1 | 15 | NA | TRBJ1-5 | TRBV2 | CASSDRGGSNQPQHF | TGTGCCAGCAGTGACAGGGGGGGCAGCAATCAGCCCCAGCATTTT
NA | 15 | few | TRBJ1-1 | TRBV5-5 | CASSSLTGKNTEAFF | TGTGCCAGCAGCTCCCTCACAGGGAAGAACACTGAAGCTTTCTTT
NA | 13 | NA | TRBJ2-7 | TRBV21-1 | CASGLGPLHEQYF | TGTGCCAGCGGCTTGGGGCCATTGCACGAGCAGTACTTC
NA | 15 | NA | TRBJ2-2 | TRBV4-1 | CASSQEGRHGRELFF | TGCGCCAGCAGCCAAGAGGGGAGGCACGGCAGGGAGCTGTTTTTT
NA | 14 | few | TRBJ2-5 | TRBV4-1 | CASSPFIEGVVQYF | TGCGCCAGCAGCCCCTTCATCGAAGGGGTGGTCCAGTACTTC
NA | 16 | NA | TRBJ1-1 | TRBV6-2/TRBV6-3 | CASRQWTHGQLTEAFF | TGTGCCAGCAGACAATGGACCCATGGGCAGCTAACTGAAGCTTTCTTT
NA | 14 | many | TRBJ2-3 | TRBV28 | CASSLLSTTDTQYF | TGTGCCAGCAGTTTGTTGTCCACCACAGATACGCAGTATTTT
TRBD1 | 13 | NA | TRBJ2-7 | TRBV20-1 | CSAREYNRGEQYF | TGCAGTGCTAGGGAATATAACAGGGGCGAGCAGTACTTC
TRBD1 | 14 | few | TRBJ1-1 | TRBV14 | CASSLRDSNTEAFF | TGTGCCAGCAGCCTCCGGGACAGCAACACTGAAGCTTTCTTT
NA | 13 | NA | TRBJ1-1 | TRBV3-1 | CASSPEARTEAFF | TGTGCCAGCAGTCCTGAGGCGCGCACTGAAGCTTTCTTT
NA | 15 | NA | TRBJ1-1 | TRBV9 | CASSVVAREPTEAFF | TGTGCCAGCAGCGTAGTTGCCAGGGAGCCGACTGAAGCTTTCTTT
NA | 12 | NA | TRBJ2-1 | TRBV12-3/TRBV12-4 | CASSFEGYEQFF | TGTGCCAGCAGTTTTGAGGGATACGAGCAGTTCTTC
NA | 15 | NA | TRBJ2-5 | TRBV20-1 | CSARDRHEAGNEQYF | TGCAGTGCTAGAGACCGACATGAGGCTGGCAATGAGCAGTACTTC
NA | 16 | NA | TRBJ2-5 | TRBV5-1 | CASTQGVISGTETQYF | TGCGCCAGCACCCAGGGCGTAATATCGGGGACTGAGACCCAGTACTTC
TRBD1 | 15 | few | TRBJ1-2 | TRBV12-3/TRBV12-4 | CASSRTPGQGDGYTF | TGTGCCAGCAGCCGCACCCCGGGACAGGGGGATGGCTACACCTTC
NA | 15 | NA | TRBJ2-3 | TRBV29-1 | CSAILISGSTDTQYF | TGCAGCGCGATCCTGATTAGCGGTAGCACAGATACGCAGTATTTT
TRBD2 | 13 | few | TRBJ2-1 | TRBV5-4 | CASSSLIAGEQFF | TGTGCCAGCAGCTCCCTTATAGCGGGTGAGCAGTTCTTC
TRBD1 | 14 | many | TRBJ2-7 | TRBV7-2 | CASSFSGGPYEQYF | TGTGCCAGCAGCTTTTCAGGGGGTCCCTACGAGCAGTACTTC
NA | 14 | NA | TRBJ2-3 | TRBV12-3/TRBV12-4 | CASSVTQIADTQYF | TGTGCCAGCAGTGTAACCCAGATCGCAGATACGCAGTATTTT
TRBD1 | 15 | few | TRBJ2-5 | TRBV20-1 | CSAGTDRVASETQYF | TGCAGTGCTGGAACAGACAGGGTGGCGTCAGAGACCCAGTACTTC
NA | 12 | few | TRBJ1-4 | TRBV25-1 | CAGRDGNEKLFF | TGTGCCGGCCGGGACGGCAATGAAAAACTGTTTTTT
TRBD1 | 16 | NA | TRBJ2-3 | TRBV9 | CASSPRTGALGDTQYF | TGTGCCAGCAGCCCCCGGACAGGGGCCCTGGGGGATACGCAGTATTTT
NA | 12 | few | TRBJ1-1 | TRBV11-2 | CASSLWAEEAFF | TGTGCCAGCAGCTTATGGGCAGAAGAAGCTTTCTTT